Listed below are T cell receptor beta chains from one sample, sequenced in a study of blood T cell repertoires in COVID-19. The assay was immunoSEQ multiplex PCR, and TCRdb's table has in-frame clones only and misses some. The sample carries 330,000 or so clones, around 90% recorded once. Sequenced: peripheral blood. Receptors originate from a man aged 25 to 40 with COVID-19, enrolled during active disease. Both conserved end residues are part of each CDR3. The order of the fields is J gene, V gene, clone size, D gene, CDR3 length, CDR3 DNA, CDR3 protein. A D gene is named only where the DNA matches it firmly. Clone size appears in some rows only: once, few, many, or a class for an expanded clone.

>TRBJ2-3|TRBV18|-|-|15
TGTGCCAGCTCATCCTCTAGCGATAGCACAGATACGCAGTATTTT
CASSSSSDSTDTQYF
>TRBJ2-3|TRBV24-1|-|TRBD2|17
TGTGCCACCAGTGACCCCGGGACTAGCGGGGGGGTAGATACGCAGTATTTT
CATSDPGTSGGVDTQYF
>TRBJ1-5|TRBV3-1/TRBV3-2|-|TRBD1|16
TGTGCCAGCAGCCCCCATACAGGGGGCGCTGGCCAGCCCCAGCATTTT
CASSPHTGGAGQPQHF
>TRBJ2-7|TRBV19|-|TRBD1|16
TGTGCCAGTAGTATCCCAGGACAGGCCTCCACCTACGAGCAGTACTTC
CASSIPGQASTYEQYF
>TRBJ1-1|TRBV2|few|TRBD1|14
TGTGCCAGTAAATGGACAGGTCGTAACACTGAAGCTTTCTTT
CASKWTGRNTEAFF
>TRBJ1-4|TRBV7-8|few|-|15
TGTGCCAGCAGCTTAGTGCCTCAGCGTGATGAAAAACTGTTTTTT
CASSLVPQRDEKLFF
>TRBJ1-4|TRBV9|-|TRBD1|18
TGTGCCAGCAGCGCCCTACCTAGACAGGGGCGGATTAATGAAAAACTGTTTTTT
CASSALPRQGRINEKLFF
>TRBJ2-1|TRBV5-1|-|-|17
TGCGCCAGCAGCTGGAGACAGAGCGATGTTTCTTACAATGAGCAGTTCTTC
CASSWRQSDVSYNEQFF
>TRBJ1-5|TRBV19|few|-|15
TGTGCCAGTAGTATAGTTGGGGGCCCCGATCAGCCCCAGCATTTT
CASSIVGGPDQPQHF
>TRBJ1-2|TRBV7-2|-|-|13
TGTGCCAGCAGCTTAACAGGGTATGAAGGCTACACCTTC
CASSLTGYEGYTF
>TRBJ2-1|TRBV6-1|-|TRBD1|16
TGTGCCAGCAGTGGCCCCGGGACAGGAACCTACAATGAGCAGTTCTTC
CASSGPGTGTYNEQFF
>TRBJ2-1|TRBV9|-|TRBD2|15
TGTGCCAGCAGCGTAGCTTCGGGACTAGCTAATGAGCAGTTCTTC
CASSVASGLANEQFF
>TRBJ2-3|TRBV5-1|once|-|13
TGCGCCAGCAGCACTGTCCCTGCAGATACGCAGTATTTT
CASSTVPADTQYF
>TRBJ1-1|TRBV7-8|-|-|14
TGTGCCAGCAGCGAAGAAACAGGGTTCCCTGAAGCTTTCTTT
CASSEETGFPEAFF
>TRBJ2-6|TRBV7-9|-|-|16
TGTGCCAGCAGCTTAGGGCTGAGGGCTGGGGCCAACGTCCTGACTTTC
CASSLGLRAGANVLTF
>TRBJ1-1|TRBV28|-|-|16
TGTGCCAGCAGCATCGGCCGCGCGAGGGAGTACACTGAAGCTTTCTTT
CASSIGRAREYTEAFF
>TRBJ2-5|TRBV4-3|once|TRBD2|16
TGCGCCAGCAGCCAAGATGGGCTCGGGGGGTTCGAGACCCAGTACTTC
CASSQDGLGGFETQYF
>TRBJ2-5|TRBV4-2|-|-|16
TGTGCCAGCAGCCAAGAGAAAGGGAGTGGCCAAGAGACCCAGTACTTC
CASSQEKGSGQETQYF
>TRBJ2-1|TRBV11-2|-|-|14
TGTGCCAGCAGCCTACAGGGAGCGGGGATTGAGCAGTTCTTC
CASSLQGAGIEQFF
>TRBJ2-3|TRBV7-9|few|-|15
TGTGCCAGCAGCTTATTAAGCCAGGGCACAGATACGCAGTATTTT
CASSLLSQGTDTQYF
>TRBJ2-2|TRBV27|once|-|16
TGTGCCAGCAGTTGGCCCCTAGCCGGAGGTACCGGGGAGCTGTTTTTT
CASSWPLAGGTGELFF
>TRBJ2-3|TRBV3-1/TRBV3-2|-|-|17
TGTGCCAGCAGCCCGACAGGTCAGGGGGGCCCACGAGATACGCAGTATTTT
CASSPTGQGGPRDTQYF
>TRBJ1-6|TRBV5-6|-|-|16
TGTGCCAGCAGCTCCTCCTTGGCCGGACAGTTCGGTACCCTCCACTTT
CASSSSLAGQFGTLHF
>TRBJ2-7|TRBV27|-|TRBD1|15
TGTGCCAGCAGGGGAGGGGACAGGGGACTATACGAGCAGTACTTC
CASRGGDRGLYEQYF
>TRBJ2-7|TRBV21-1|few|-|17
TGTGCCAGCACCCGAGGGCCGATTACATTTCCCTCCTACGAGCAGTACTTC
CASTRGPITFPSYEQYF
>TRBJ2-3|TRBV6-1|once|TRBD2|15
TGTGCCAGCAGTGACCCAAGCGGGGGGGCAGATACGCAGTATTTT
CASSDPSGGADTQYF
>TRBJ1-5|TRBV14|-|-|12
TGTGCCAGCAGCCCCCTTGAGGGGCCCCAGCATTTT
CASSPLEGPQHF
>TRBJ1-2|TRBV6-5|-|-|14
TGTGCCAGCAGTTACACAGGGACCCTCTATGGCTACACCTTC
CASSYTGTLYGYTF
>TRBJ2-7|TRBV15|-|TRBD2|15
TGTGCCACCACCAGGGAGGGCTCCAGCTCCTACGAGCAGTACTTC
CATTREGSSSYEQYF
>TRBJ2-1|TRBV10-3|-|TRBD2|16
TGTGCCATCAGGACTAGCGCAAAGGGGGACTACAATGAGCAGTTCTTC
CAIRTSAKGDYNEQFF
>TRBJ1-3|TRBV29-1|-|-|15
TGCAGCGTTGAAGATCTCCAGGGGTGGGGAAACACCATATATTTT
CSVEDLQGWGNTIYF
>TRBJ1-4|TRBV7-9|-|-|13
TGTGCCAGCAGCCCTTTAGGCAGCGGAAAACTGTTTTTT
CASSPLGSGKLFF
>TRBJ2-5|TRBV7-8|few|-|13
TGTGCCAGCAGTTGGAACGTCAGGGAGACCCAGTACTTC
CASSWNVRETQYF
>TRBJ2-7|TRBV7-3|-|TRBD2|13
TGTGCCAGCAGCTTAACAGGGGAGGGCGAGCAGTACTTC
CASSLTGEGEQYF
>TRBJ2-5|TRBV7-7|-|-|13
TGTGCCAGCAGCTTCCAGGAGGGAGAGACCCAGTACTTC
CASSFQEGETQYF
>TRBJ1-1|TRBV3-1/TRBV3-2|-|TRBD1|14
TGTGCCAGCAGCCCCCTGGACAGGGCCACTGAAGCTTTCTTT
CASSPLDRATEAFF
>TRBJ1-5|TRBV19|-|-|12
TGTGCCAGTAGTATCTATAATCAGCCCCAGCATTTT
CASSIYNQPQHF
>TRBJ1-2|TRBV3-1/TRBV3-2|-|-|15
TGTGCCAGCAGCCTTGGAGGAAGATCGGACTATGGCTACACCTTC
CASSLGGRSDYGYTF
>TRBJ1-1|TRBV30|-|-|12
TGTGCCTGGTTGAGATTGACAGGACAAGCTTTCTTT
CAWLRLTGQAFF
>TRBJ1-4|TRBV6-2/TRBV6-3|-|TRBD1|16
TGTGCCAGCAGCCCTTTACCGGGACAGGGTTTTGGAAAACTGTTTTTT
CASSPLPGQGFGKLFF
>TRBJ2-1|TRBV18|-|TRBD2|19
TGTGCCAGCCTTGAGCCGGGACAGAGCGGGACTAGCGATTACAATGAGCAGTTCTTC
CASLEPGQSGTSDYNEQFF
>TRBJ1-2|TRBV19|once|TRBD1|14
TGTGCCAGTAGTGTCGGCCAGGGGGTGAGTGGCTACACCTTC
CASSVGQGVSGYTF
>TRBJ1-1|TRBV5-4|many|-|14
TGTGCCAGCAGCTTGGATAGCAGGAACACTGAAGCTTTCTTT
CASSLDSRNTEAFF
>TRBJ1-2|TRBV13|-|-|16
TGTGCCAGCAGCTTAGTAGGGGGGGCCCCTAACTATGGCTACACCTTC
CASSLVGGAPNYGYTF
>TRBJ1-2|TRBV3-1/TRBV3-2|-|-|15
TGTGCCAGCAGCCAAACGTTCGAGGAACTCTATGGCTACACCTTC
CASSQTFEELYGYTF
>TRBJ2-7|TRBV6-5|-|-|11
TGTGCCAGCAGAACCCCGAGGAACGAGTACTTC
CASRTPRNEYF
>TRBJ2-6|TRBV7-2|-|-|17
TGTGCCAGCAGCTTGCGACAGTCGAACTCTGGGGCCAACGTCCTGACTTTC
CASSLRQSNSGANVLTF
>TRBJ1-2|TRBV5-4|once|-|13
TGTGCCAGCAGCTTGGGAAGCGGATATGGCTACACCTTC
CASSLGSGYGYTF
>TRBJ2-7|TRBV28|-|TRBD1|14
TGTGCCAGCAGACTGACAGGGGTCTCCTACGAGCAGTACTTC
CASRLTGVSYEQYF
>TRBJ2-2|TRBV4-2|-|-|17
TGTGCCAGCAGCCAAGGTTCGTCTCCCCGAGCGGGCGGGGAGCTGTTTTTT
CASSQGSSPRAGGELFF
>TRBJ1-6|TRBV4-3|-|-|16
TGCGCCAGCAGCCCGTTATGGACAGAGGTGAGTTCACCCCTCCACTTT
CASSPLWTEVSSPLHF
>TRBJ2-7|TRBV7-8|-|TRBD1|16
TGTGCCAGCAGCATCGTTCCGCCGGGACAGTCCTACGAGCAGTACTTC
CASSIVPPGQSYEQYF
>TRBJ1-6|TRBV12-5|-|TRBD1|17
TGTGCTAGTGGTCCGGGGACAGGGGCATTCAATAATTCACCCCTCCACTTT
CASGPGTGAFNNSPLHF